Sequencing of this T cell receptor beta chain was carried out in a study of T cell changes during pregnancy in multiple sclerosis. V shed 3 bases and J 4 bases; nucleotides not matched to a gene: 7. This CDR3 spans 16 amino acids. CDR1 and CDR2 from the germline V gene are SGDLS and YYNGEE. This table comes from immunoSEQ multiplex PCR, and its TCRdb copy is limited to in-frame clones, with some not included. The sample includes 80,000 or so clones, approximately 90% of them seen just once. The sample was peripheral blood, taken before pregnancy. This chain joins TRBV9 and TRBJ1-4; TRBD1 aligns across 9 bases. The clonotype comes from a female donor with multiple sclerosis, enrolled in a pregnancy study. Here the CDR3 DNA reads TGTGCCAGCAGCGACGCCAAGACAGGGGGTAATGAAAAACTGTTTTTT. This translates into CASSDAKTGGNEKLFF.